The present entry profiles one TCR beta chain with its context. Germline V gene lookup returns CDR1 SEHNR and CDR2 FQNEAQ (reference sequence). With 3 bases clipped from V and 11 bases from J, the junction kept 6 bases outside the gene matches. The CDR3 is 12 amino acids. The data originate from a study of CD8 T cells in Susac syndrome. Roughly 0.5 to 1 ug RNA was reverse transcribed with random hexamers. Each CDR3 protein gets one entry after TCRdb re-called the immunoSEQ multiplex PCR reads with MiXCR. The sample includes approximately 300,000 distinct CDR3 sequences, about nine tenths of them seen just once.

Sequencing input: CD8+ T cells from PBMCs. The rearrangement joins TRBV7-9 to TRBJ1-1; TRBD1 matches 7 bases. The sequence derives from a human donor with multiple sclerosis. The CDR3 is CASSLAGGAAFF. CDR3 nucleotides: TGTGCCAGCAGCTTGGCAGGGGGGGCGGCTTTCTTT.